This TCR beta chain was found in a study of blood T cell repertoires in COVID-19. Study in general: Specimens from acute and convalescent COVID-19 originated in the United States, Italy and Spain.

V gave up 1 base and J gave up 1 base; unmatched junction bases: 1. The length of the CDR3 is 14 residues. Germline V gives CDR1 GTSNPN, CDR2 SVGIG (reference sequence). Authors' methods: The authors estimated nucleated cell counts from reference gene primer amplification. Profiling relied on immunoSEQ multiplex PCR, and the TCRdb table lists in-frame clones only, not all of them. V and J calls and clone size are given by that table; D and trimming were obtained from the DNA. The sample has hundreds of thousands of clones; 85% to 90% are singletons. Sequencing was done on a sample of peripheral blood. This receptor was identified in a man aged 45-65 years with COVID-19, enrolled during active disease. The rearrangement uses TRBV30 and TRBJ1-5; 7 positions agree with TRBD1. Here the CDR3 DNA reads TGTGCCTGGAGTGACAGGGGAAGCAATCAGCCCCAGCATTTT. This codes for CAWSDRGSNQPQHF.